This TCR beta chain was sequenced in a study of neurological immune-mediated disorders. TCRdb re-called the 5' RACE reads with MiXCR, one entry per CDR3 protein. The sample lists about 49,000 distinct CDR3 sequences, about a tenth occurring once. The time point: longitudinal time-point 1 (baseline). The controls, all healthy individuals, were blood bank volunteers in Maryland, USA. Unsorted libraries were prepared from 2 million PBMCs that had been stored at -80 C. The sample holds many counts of this clonotype. The germline V gene encodes CDR1 MGHDK and CDR2 SYGVNS. CDR3 size: 15 residues. V lost 3 bases and J 5 bases, leaving 16 bases between the germline ends.

The receptor was derived from a woman aged 40 to 50 in good health. The genes are TRBV25-1 and TRBJ1-2; the D is unclear. Specimen: PBMCs. The CDR3, as DNA: TGTGCCAGCAGTGATGGGTTAGGACGGGAATATGGCTACACCTTC. Translating it yields CASSDGLGREYGYTF.